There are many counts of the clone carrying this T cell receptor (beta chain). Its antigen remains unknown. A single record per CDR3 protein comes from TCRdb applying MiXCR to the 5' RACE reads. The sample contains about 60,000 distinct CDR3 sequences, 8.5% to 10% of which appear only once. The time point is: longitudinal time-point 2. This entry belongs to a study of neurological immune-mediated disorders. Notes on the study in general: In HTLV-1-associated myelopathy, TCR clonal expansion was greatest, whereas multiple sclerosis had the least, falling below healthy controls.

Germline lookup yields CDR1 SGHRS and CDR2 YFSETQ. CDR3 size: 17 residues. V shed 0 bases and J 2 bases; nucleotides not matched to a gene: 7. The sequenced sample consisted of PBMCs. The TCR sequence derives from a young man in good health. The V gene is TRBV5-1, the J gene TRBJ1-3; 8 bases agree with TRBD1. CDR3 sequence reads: CASSLEQGAFTGNTIYF. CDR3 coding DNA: TGCGCCAGCAGCTTGGAGCAGGGGGCTTTTACTGGAAACACCATATATTTT.